Each of the 30 T cell receptor beta chains below was sequenced from the same sample in a study of blood T cell repertoires in COVID-19. Some clones are missing from TCRdb's copy, which holds only in-frame ones; the method was immunoSEQ multiplex PCR. The table shows about 420,000 clones, with about 87% occurring only once. What was sequenced was peripheral blood. These receptor sequences come from a man aged 18 to 29 with COVID-19, enrolled during active disease.

This rearrangement joins TRBV6-4 to TRBJ2-1; TRBD2 matches at 7 bases. There are 15 residues in the CDR3. CDR1 is MRHNA and CDR2 is SNTAGT in the germline V gene. The trim removed 6 bases at V and 2 bases at J, leaving 7 bases unmatched. The CDR3: CASRESGTPYNEQFF. The CDR3 DNA reads TGTGCCAGCAGGGAGAGCGGGACTCCCTACAATGAGCAGTTCTTC.

The gene calls are TRBV18 and TRBJ2-7; 7 bases fit TRBD2. Germline CDR1 and CDR2: KGHSH and LQKENI. Trimming cost V 3 bases and J 0 bases; bases outside gene matches: 8. This CDR3 has 16 residues. CDR3 protein: CASSPLGGVLSYEQYF. In DNA, the CDR3 is TGTGCCAGCTCACCCCTTGGGGGGGTACTCTCCTACGAGCAGTACTTC.

This chain uses TRBV7-3 with TRBJ2-1, with D tentatively TRBD2 (6 bases). Germline V CDR1 and CDR2: SGHTA, FQGTGA. With 2 bases removed from V and 5 bases from J, the gap between germline ends came to 10 bases. This CDR3 comprises 14 residues. As DNA, the CDR3 is TGTGCCAGCAGCTTACGCGGAGGGCACAATGAGCAGTTCTTC. Translated: CASSLRGGHNEQFF.

This chain joins TRBV4-2 and TRBJ2-3; TRBD2 aligns across 8 bases. Germline V gives CDR1 LGHNA, CDR2 YNFKEQ. The CDR3 length is 15 residues. After removal of 4 bases from V and 6 bases from J, the junction contained 9 bases not matched to a gene. The CDR3 here is CASSLIGRAEDTQYF. CDR3 DNA sequence: TGTGCCAGCAGCCTAATCGGGAGGGCCGAGGATACGCAGTATTTT.

The chain combines TRBV12-3 or TRBV12-4 with TRBJ2-5; 13 nucleotides match TRBD2. The V gene end was trimmed by 8 bases and the J gene end by 4 bases; junction bases not matched to a gene: 1. The CDR3 has 13 amino acids. This CDR3 is CASRTSGGETQYF. CDR3 DNA: TGTGCCAGCCGGACTAGCGGGGGAGAGACCCAGTACTTC.

This clone appeared a few times. The CDR3 sequence: CASSFEGTGVGYTF. DNA for the CDR3: TGTGCCAGCAGCTTCGAAGGGACAGGGGTAGGCTACACCTTC. The V and J genes are TRBV7-8 and TRBJ1-2; 10 bases are shared with TRBD1. The CDR3 runs 14 residues. Germline lookup yields CDR1 SGHVS and CDR2 FQNEAQ. J lost 8 bases, V lost 3 bases, and 6 bases had no gene match.

A remark on this clone: One base away lies a much larger clone, so this may be a sequencing read error. This chain uses TRBV7-6 with TRBJ2-1; D is undetermined. Per the germline V gene, CDR1 is SGHVS and CDR2 is FNYEAQ. V was pared by 0 bases and J by 5 bases, with 5 bases between. The CDR3 runs to 13 residues. The CDR3 bases are TGTGCCAGCAGCTTAGCGGGCAACAATGAGCAGTTCTTC. This encodes CASSLAGNNEQFF.

The chain couples TRBV3-1 (or the pseudogene TRBV3-2) to TRBJ1-4; D is unclear. This CDR3 is built from 12 residues. V was clipped by 0 bases and J by 12 bases, with 8 bases between them. Germline assignment: CDR1 LGHDT and CDR2 YNNKEL (reference sequence). For the CDR3, the DNA is TGTGCCAGCAGCCAAGACAGGCGGGAACTGTTTTTT. Its translation is CASSQDRRELFF.

This sequence joins TRBV7-8 and TRBJ2-3, with 13 positions matching TRBD2. V gave up 1 base and J gave up 2 bases; unmatched junction bases: 12. Germline lookup yields CDR1 SGHVS and CDR2 FQNEAQ. The CDR3 runs to 20 residues. CDR3 in DNA: TGTGCCAGCAGCTTAGAATATTCCGGTGGACTAGCGGGAGCCACAGATACGCAGTATTTT. Its translation is CASSLEYSGGLAGATDTQYF.

The chain has TRBV6-6 and TRBJ2-5, with unresolved D. The germline V gene has CDR1 MNHNY and CDR2 SVGAGI (reference sequence). V lost 2 bases, J lost 4 bases, and 5 bases lay in between. The CDR3 runs 12 residues. CDR3 protein: CASSYNSETQYF. The CDR3 nucleotides read TGTGCCAGCAGTTACAACTCAGAGACCCAGTACTTC.

The chain uses TRBV5-1 and TRBJ2-3; perhaps TRBD2 as D (5 bases). The length of the CDR3 is 18 residues. Germline V gene lookup returns CDR1 SGHRS and CDR2 YFSETQ. The V end lost 0 bases, the J end lost 8 bases, and 25 bases lay between the germline ends. DNA for the CDR3: TGCGCCAGCAGCTTGGCCGGGCCCTCGGGCGGGTTGTTGGTTACGCAGTATTTT. Protein sequence: CASSLAGPSGGLLVTQYF.

The chain joins TRBV19 to TRBJ2-1, with a tentative D call TRBD2 (5 bases). This CDR3 spans 16 amino acids. V lost 5 bases and J 4 bases, leaving 18 bases between the germline ends. The germline V gene has CDR1 LNHDA and CDR2 SQIVND (reference sequence). CDR3 sequence (DNA): TGTGCCAGTAGTTCCGTATCGCCTAGCAGGTACAATGAGCAGTTCTTC. Encoded protein: CASSSVSPSRYNEQFF.

With respect to this clone: At one of its ends the junction is not consistent with the germline gene, which may arise from a read error. CDR3 loop: CASRQSGRAGSLGF. CDR3 nucleotides: TGTGCCAGCAGACAGAGCGGGAGGGCGGGTAGTTTAGGCTTC. This chain uses TRBV7-8 with TRBJ2-7; 10 bases are shared with TRBD2. The CDR3 contains 14 residues. Germline V CDR1 and CDR2: SGHVS, FQNEAQ.

This clone was seen only once. This chain joins TRBV10-2 and TRBJ2-5; TRBD1 matches 7 bases. V was clipped by 3 bases and J by 5 bases; unmatched bases: 9. The V gene's germline CDR1 is WSHSY and CDR2 SAAADI. This CDR3 has 15 residues. CDR3 DNA sequence: TGCGCCAGCAGTGATTTGAGGGGGCAGAGGGAGACCCAGTACTTC. Translating gives CASSDLRGQRETQYF.

The chain couples TRBV19 to TRBJ1-2; a weak D match, TRBD1 (6 bases). CDR1 LNHDA and CDR2 SQIVND come from the germline V gene (reference sequence). The CDR3 length is 11 residues. With 9 bases removed from V and 5 bases from J, the gap between germline ends came to 10 bases. The CDR3 here is CASGTPYGYTF. The CDR3 DNA sequence: TGTGCCAGCGGGACACCATATGGCTACACCTTC.

This clone has only one observation. V gene TRBV30 combines with J gene TRBJ1-1, with D unresolved. The length of the CDR3 is 12 residues. Germline V gene lookup returns CDR1 GTSNPN and CDR2 SVGIG (reference sequence). The ends were cut back, 8 bases at V and 2 bases at J, with 12 bases in the middle. CDR3 loop: CARTGSNTEAFF. DNA for the CDR3: TGTGCCCGAACCGGGTCCAACACTGAAGCTTTCTTT.

This chain connects TRBV3-1 (or the pseudogene TRBV3-2) to TRBJ2-4; possibly TRBD1 for D (5 bases). The CDR3 has 16 residues. The germline V gene encodes CDR1 LGHDT and CDR2 YNNKEL (reference sequence). Deletions cut 2 bases from V and 0 bases from J, with 11 bases between. For the CDR3, the DNA is TGTGCCAGCAGCCAAATCAGTCAGGGAGCCAAAAACATTCAGTACTTC. Its protein product is CASSQISQGAKNIQYF.

J is TRBJ2-2 and V is TRBV29-1; weak D call: TRBD2 (7 bases). Per germline, CDR1 SQVTM and CDR2 ANQGSEA. V was pared by 6 bases and J by 0 bases, with 14 bases between. There are 15 residues in the CDR3. Here the CDR3 reads CSVLGGGTNTGELFF. As DNA, the CDR3 is TGCAGCGTCTTAGGGGGGGGAACGAACACCGGGGAGCTGTTTTTT.

The V call is TRBV11-3, the J call TRBJ2-3; 9 bases are shared with TRBD2. The CDR3 spans 16 residues. V lost 5 bases, J lost 0 bases, and 6 bases stayed unmatched. Germline-derived CDR1 and CDR2 are SGHNT and YENEEA. The CDR3 sequence is CASSPSSGVSTDTQYF. The CDR3 DNA follows: TGTGCCAGCAGCCCCTCTAGCGGGGTAAGCACAGATACGCAGTATTTT.

The CDR3 spells CASSLGNRVGETQYF. CDR3 nucleotides: TGTGCCAGCAGCTTAGGTAACAGGGTCGGAGAGACCCAGTACTTC. The rearrangement uses TRBV11-2 and TRBJ2-5; D perhaps matches TRBD1 (6 bases). Trimming left V 1 base short and J 4 bases short, with 13 bases between. There are 15 residues in the CDR3. From germline, CDR1 is SGHAT and CDR2 FQNNGV.

The rearrangement uses TRBV7-2 and TRBJ2-3, with 7 bases fitting TRBD2. CDR1 and CDR2 (germline): SGHTA, FQGNSA. Germline trimming cut 7 bases from V and 2 bases from J; bases unmatched to any gene: 12. CDR3 size: 16 residues. CDR3 residues: CASKKRAGASTDTQYF. CDR3 nucleotide sequence: TGTGCCAGCAAGAAGCGGGCGGGAGCGTCCACAGATACGCAGTATTTT.

CDR3 coding DNA: TGTGCCACCAGTGACCAGCGCAATTCCTATGGCTACACCTTC. This sequence encodes CATSDQRNSYGYTF. The V and J genes are TRBV24-1 and TRBJ1-2; no reliable D call. Germline loops: CDR1 KGHDR, CDR2 SFDVKD. This CDR3 spans 14 amino acids. V was shortened by 4 bases and J by 4 bases, with 12 bases between the two germline ends.

J is TRBJ2-5 and V is TRBV3-1 (or the pseudogene TRBV3-2); D ambiguous. CDR3 size: 14 residues. Germline V gives CDR1 LGHDT, CDR2 YNNKEL (reference sequence). Trimming cost V 5 bases and J 2 bases, with 12 bases left between them. The CDR3 spells CASSSRGGQETQYF. The CDR3 DNA reads TGTGCCAGCAGCTCCCGCGGTGGTCAAGAGACCCAGTACTTC.

The chain carries TRBV7-6 and TRBJ2-2; D unresolved. The CDR3 length is 14 residues. Germline V gene lookup returns CDR1 SGHVS and CDR2 FNYEAQ. V lost 3 bases and J 2 bases, leaving 7 bases between the germline ends. The CDR3 protein is CASSFRSNTGELFF. The CDR3 coding sequence is TGTGCCAGCAGCTTCCGGTCAAACACCGGGGAGCTGTTTTTT.

This clone was counted a single time. The chain links TRBV9 to TRBJ1-1; TRBD1 is a possible D gene (6 bases). Per germline, CDR1 SGDLS and CDR2 YYNGEE. Deletions cut 7 bases from V and 1 base from J, with 14 bases between. This CDR3 is built from 14 residues. CDR3 nucleotide sequence: TGTGCCAGCTCCACTACAGGGCGGAACACTGAAGCTTTCTTT. Translating gives CASSTTGRNTEAFF.

The chain uses TRBV28 and TRBJ2-7, with D hard to call. V lost 8 bases to trimming and J lost 7 bases, with 15 bases between them. This CDR3 spans 12 amino acids. Germline CDR1 MDHEN, CDR2 SYDVKM. The CDR3 bases are TGTGCCAGCCGCCGCCCCTCTAGGGAGCAGTACTTC. Protein sequence: CASRRPSREQYF.

V and J are TRBV4-2 and TRBJ1-4; D is ambiguous. This CDR3 region has 17 residues. Germline V gives CDR1 LGHNA, CDR2 YNFKEQ. Trimming cost V 0 bases and J 3 bases, with 14 bases left between them. CDR3 amino acids: CASSQENSPRSNEKLFF. CDR3 coding DNA: TGTGCCAGCAGCCAAGAGAATTCCCCGCGATCTAATGAAAAACTGTTTTTT.

This chain connects TRBV5-1 to TRBJ2-3; 7 bases agree with TRBD2. J was trimmed by 3 bases and V by 4 bases; bases with no gene match: 14. CDR3 length: 17 amino acids. CDR1 SGHRS and CDR2 YFSETQ come from the germline V gene. The CDR3 is CASSPYERLARTDTQYF. The CDR3 DNA sequence: TGCGCCAGCAGCCCGTACGAACGACTAGCTAGAACAGATACGCAGTATTTT.

The genes are TRBV30 and TRBJ1-5; weak D call: TRBD1 (5 bases). The V and J ends lost 2 bases and 1 base respectively, with 15 bases between them. The germline V gene has CDR1 GTSNPN and CDR2 SVGIG (reference sequence). This CDR3 contains 16 residues. Here the CDR3 DNA reads TGTGCCTGGAGTCGGGGGGACGGAACCAGCAATCAGCCCCAGCATTTT. Its translation is CAWSRGDGTSNQPQHF.

The chain combines TRBV19 with TRBJ1-2; a weak D match, TRBD1 (6 bases). The CDR3 has 14 amino acids. V lost 3 bases to trimming and J lost 7 bases, with 15 bases between them. Germline CDR1 is LNHDA and CDR2 is SQIVND (reference sequence). The CDR3 DNA reads TGTGCCAGTAGTATGGCAGGGGAAGTGGGTGGCTACACCTTC. Protein: CASSMAGEVGGYTF.